The 2 T cell receptor beta chains in this list originate from one sample, sequenced in a study of blood T cell repertoires in COVID-19. Using immunoSEQ multiplex PCR, the repertoire was profiled, and TCRdb retains in-frame clones only, with some absent. The table has more than 140,000 clones, approximately 82% seen once. Sequenced material: peripheral blood. The source of these receptors is a human donor in a cohort sampled during active COVID-19.

The chain employs TRBV19 and TRBJ1-1; TRBD1 aligns across 10 bases. The CDR3 is 13 amino acids. Germline loops: CDR1 LNHDA, CDR2 SQIVND (reference sequence). Trimming took 7 bases from V and 10 from J; bases not matched to a gene: 9. CDR3 sequence (DNA): TGTGCCAGTATCACCGTCGGACAGGGGGTAGCTTTCTTT. Translated, it gives CASITVGQGVAFF.

This chain uses TRBV7-9 with TRBJ2-5; D may be TRBD1 (5 bases). The V gene lost 3 bases and the J gene lost 2 bases, with 13 bases spanning the gap. The CDR3 runs to 15 residues. The V gene's germline CDR1 is SEHNR and CDR2 FQNEAQ (reference sequence). The CDR3 DNA reads as TGTGCCAGCAGCTTCCAGGGTACGCATCAAGAGACCCAGTACTTC. Its protein is CASSFQGTHQETQYF.